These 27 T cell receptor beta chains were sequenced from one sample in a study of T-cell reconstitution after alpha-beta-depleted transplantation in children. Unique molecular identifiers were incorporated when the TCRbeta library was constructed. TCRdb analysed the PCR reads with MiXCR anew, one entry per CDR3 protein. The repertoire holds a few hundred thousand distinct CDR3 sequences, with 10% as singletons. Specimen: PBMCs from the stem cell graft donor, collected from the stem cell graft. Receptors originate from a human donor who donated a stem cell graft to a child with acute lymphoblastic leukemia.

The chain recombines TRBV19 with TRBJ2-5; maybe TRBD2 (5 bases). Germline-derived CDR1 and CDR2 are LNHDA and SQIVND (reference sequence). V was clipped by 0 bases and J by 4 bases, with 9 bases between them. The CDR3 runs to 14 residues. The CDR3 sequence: CASSIDAGTETQYF. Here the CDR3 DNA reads TGTGCCAGTAGTATAGATGCGGGTACAGAGACCCAGTACTTC.

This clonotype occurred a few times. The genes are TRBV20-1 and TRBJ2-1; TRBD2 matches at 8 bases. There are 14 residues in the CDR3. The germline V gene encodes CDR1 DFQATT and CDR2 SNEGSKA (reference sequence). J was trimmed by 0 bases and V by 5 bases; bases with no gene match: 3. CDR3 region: CSALREDSYNEQFF. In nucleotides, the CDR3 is TGCAGTGCTCTGCGGGAGGACTCCTACAATGAGCAGTTCTTC.

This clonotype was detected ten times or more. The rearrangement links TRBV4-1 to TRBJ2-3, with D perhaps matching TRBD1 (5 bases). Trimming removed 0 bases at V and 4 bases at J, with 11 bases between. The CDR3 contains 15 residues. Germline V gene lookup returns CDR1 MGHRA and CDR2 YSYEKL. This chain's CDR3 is CASSQDKGVSDTQYF. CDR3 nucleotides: TGCGCCAGCAGCCAAGACAAAGGGGTATCAGATACGCAGTATTTT.

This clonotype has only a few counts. The CDR3 nucleotides are TGTGCCAGCAGCTTAGAAATAGACCAAGAGACCCAGTACTTC. Residues: CASSLEIDQETQYF. The V gene is TRBV7-9, the J gene TRBJ2-5; D is unclear. The V gene's germline CDR1 is SEHNR and CDR2 FQNEAQ (reference sequence). The CDR3 extends over 14 amino acids. V was clipped by 1 base and J by 0 bases, with 6 bases between them.

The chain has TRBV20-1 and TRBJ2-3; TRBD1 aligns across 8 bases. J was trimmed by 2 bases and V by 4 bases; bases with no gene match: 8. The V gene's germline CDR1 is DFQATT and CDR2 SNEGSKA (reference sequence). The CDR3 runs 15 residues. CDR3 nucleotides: TGCAGTGCTACACGTGGGACAGGTTACACAGATACGCAGTATTTT. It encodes CSATRGTGYTDTQYF.

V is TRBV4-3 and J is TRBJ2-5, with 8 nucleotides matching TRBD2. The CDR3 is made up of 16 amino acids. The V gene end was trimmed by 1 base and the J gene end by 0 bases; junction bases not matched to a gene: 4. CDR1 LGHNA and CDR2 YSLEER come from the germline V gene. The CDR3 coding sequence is TGCGCCAGCAGCCAAGGGACTAGCCGGAACCAAGAGACCCAGTACTTC. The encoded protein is CASSQGTSRNQETQYF.

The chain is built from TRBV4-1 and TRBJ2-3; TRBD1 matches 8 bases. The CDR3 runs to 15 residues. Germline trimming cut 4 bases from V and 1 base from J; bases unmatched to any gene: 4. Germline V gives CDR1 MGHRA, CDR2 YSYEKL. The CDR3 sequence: CASSPQGAGTDTQYF. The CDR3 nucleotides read TGCGCCAGCAGCCCTCAGGGGGCCGGCACAGATACGCAGTATTTT.

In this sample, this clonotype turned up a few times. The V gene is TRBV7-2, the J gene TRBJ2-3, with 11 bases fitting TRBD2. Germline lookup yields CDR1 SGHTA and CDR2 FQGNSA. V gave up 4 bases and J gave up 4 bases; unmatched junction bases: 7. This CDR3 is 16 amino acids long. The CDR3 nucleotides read TGTGCCAGCAGCTCATTAGCGGGAGGGTCCTCAGATACGCAGTATTTT. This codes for CASSSLAGGSSDTQYF.

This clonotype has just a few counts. CDR3 coding DNA: TGTGCCAGCAAAATACTAGCGGGACCCGGGGAGCTGTTTTTT. Translation gives CASKILAGPGELFF. The rearrangement joins TRBV27 to TRBJ2-2, with 10 positions matching TRBD2. CDR1 and CDR2 (germline): MNHEY, SMNVEV (reference sequence). Trimming removed 7 bases from V and 6 bases from J; junction bases left unmatched: 5. This CDR3 comprises 14 residues.

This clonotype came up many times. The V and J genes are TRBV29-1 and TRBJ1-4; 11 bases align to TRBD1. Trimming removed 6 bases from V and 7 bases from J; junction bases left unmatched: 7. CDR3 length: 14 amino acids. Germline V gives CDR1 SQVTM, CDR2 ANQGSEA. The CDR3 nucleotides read TGCAGCGTCGCCAGGACAGGGGGCGGTGAAAAACTGTTTTTT. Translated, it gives CSVARTGGGEKLFF.

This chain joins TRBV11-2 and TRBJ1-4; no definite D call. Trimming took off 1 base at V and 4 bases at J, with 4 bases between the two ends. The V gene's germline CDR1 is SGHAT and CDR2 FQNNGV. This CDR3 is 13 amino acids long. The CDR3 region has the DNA TGTGCCAGCAGCTTAGTGTATAATGAAAAACTGTTTTTT. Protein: CASSLVYNEKLFF.

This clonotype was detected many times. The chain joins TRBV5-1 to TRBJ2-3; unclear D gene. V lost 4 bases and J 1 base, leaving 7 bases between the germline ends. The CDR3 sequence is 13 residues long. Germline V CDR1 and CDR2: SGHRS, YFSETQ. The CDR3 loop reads CASSRLGTDTQYF. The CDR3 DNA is TGCGCCAGCAGCCGATTGGGCACAGATACGCAGTATTTT. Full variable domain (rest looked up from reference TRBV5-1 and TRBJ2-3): KAGVTQTPRYLIKTRGQQVTLSCSPISGHRSVSWYQQTPGQGLQFLFEYFSETQRNKGNFPGRFSGRQFSNSRSEMNVSTLELGDSALYLCASSRLGTDTQYFGPGTRLTVL.

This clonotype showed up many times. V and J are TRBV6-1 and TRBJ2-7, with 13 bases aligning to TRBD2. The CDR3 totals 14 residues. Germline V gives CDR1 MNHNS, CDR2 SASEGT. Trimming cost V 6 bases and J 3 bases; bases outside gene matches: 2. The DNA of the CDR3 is TGTGCCAGCAGCCGACTAGCGGGAGGCTACGAGCAGTACTTC. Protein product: CASSRLAGGYEQYF.

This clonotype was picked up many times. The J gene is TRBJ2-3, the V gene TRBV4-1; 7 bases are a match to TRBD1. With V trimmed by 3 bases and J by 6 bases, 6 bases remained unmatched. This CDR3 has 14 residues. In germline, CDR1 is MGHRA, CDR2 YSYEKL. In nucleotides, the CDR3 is TGCGCCAGCAGCCACTACAGGGGCGGGGATACGCAGTATTTT. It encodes CASSHYRGGDTQYF.

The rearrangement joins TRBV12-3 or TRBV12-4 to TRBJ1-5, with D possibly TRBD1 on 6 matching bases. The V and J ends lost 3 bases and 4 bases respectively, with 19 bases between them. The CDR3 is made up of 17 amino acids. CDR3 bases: TGTGCCAGCAGTTTCGGCCAGGGGCTGGTCGCAAATCAGCCCCAGCATTTT. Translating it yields CASSFGQGLVANQPQHF.

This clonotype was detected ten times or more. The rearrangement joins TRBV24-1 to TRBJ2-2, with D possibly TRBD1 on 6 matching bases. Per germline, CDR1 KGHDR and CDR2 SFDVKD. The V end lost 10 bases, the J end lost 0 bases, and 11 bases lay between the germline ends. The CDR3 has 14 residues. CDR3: CATRDTANTGELFF. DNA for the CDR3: TGTGCCACTAGGGACACCGCGAACACCGGGGAGCTGTTTTTT.

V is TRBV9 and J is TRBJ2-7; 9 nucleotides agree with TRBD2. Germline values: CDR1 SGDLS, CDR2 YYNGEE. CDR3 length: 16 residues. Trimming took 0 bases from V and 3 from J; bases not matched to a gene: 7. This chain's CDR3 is CASSVAASGVSYEQYF. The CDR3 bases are TGTGCCAGCAGCGTAGCAGCTAGCGGGGTGAGCTACGAGCAGTACTTC. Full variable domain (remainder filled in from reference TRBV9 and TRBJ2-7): DSGVTQTPKHLITATGQRVTLRCSPRSGDLSVYWYQQSLDQGLQFLIQYYNGEERAKGNILERFSAQQFPDLHSELNLSSLELGDSALYFCASSVAASGVSYEQYFGPGTRLTVT.

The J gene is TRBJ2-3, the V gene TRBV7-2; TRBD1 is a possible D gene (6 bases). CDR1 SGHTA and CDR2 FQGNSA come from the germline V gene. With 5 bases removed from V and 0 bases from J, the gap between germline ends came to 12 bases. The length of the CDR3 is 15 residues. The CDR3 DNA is TGTGCCAGCAGCCTAAACAGGGCTAGCACAGATACGCAGTATTTT. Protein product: CASSLNRASTDTQYF.

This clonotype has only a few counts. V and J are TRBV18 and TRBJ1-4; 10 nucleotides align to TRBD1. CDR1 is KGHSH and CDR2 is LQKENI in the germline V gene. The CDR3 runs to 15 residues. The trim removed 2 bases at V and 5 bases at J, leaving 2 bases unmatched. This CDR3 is CASSPRTGGNEKLFF. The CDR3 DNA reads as TGTGCCAGCTCACCAAGGACAGGGGGAAATGAAAAACTGTTTTTT. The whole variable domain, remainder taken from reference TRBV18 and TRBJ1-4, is NAGVMQNPRHLVRRRGQEARLRCSPMKGHSHVYWYRQLPEEGLKFMVYLQKENIIDESGMPKERFSAEFPKEGPSILRIQQVVRGDSAAYFCASSPRTGGNEKLFFGSGTQLSVL.

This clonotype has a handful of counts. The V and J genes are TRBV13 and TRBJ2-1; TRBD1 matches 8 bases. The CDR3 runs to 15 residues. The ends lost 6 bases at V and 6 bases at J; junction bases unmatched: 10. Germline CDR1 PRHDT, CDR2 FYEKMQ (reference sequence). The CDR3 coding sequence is TGTGCCAGCAGTTCCGAGACAGGGGTGGGCAATGAGCAGTTCTTC. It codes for CASSSETGVGNEQFF.

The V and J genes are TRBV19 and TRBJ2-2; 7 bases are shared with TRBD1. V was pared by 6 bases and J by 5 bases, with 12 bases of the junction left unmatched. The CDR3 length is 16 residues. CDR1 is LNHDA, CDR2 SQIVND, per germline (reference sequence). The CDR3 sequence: CASRRGSGQRTGELFF. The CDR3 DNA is TGTGCCAGTAGAAGGGGCTCGGGACAGCGAACCGGGGAGCTGTTTTTT.

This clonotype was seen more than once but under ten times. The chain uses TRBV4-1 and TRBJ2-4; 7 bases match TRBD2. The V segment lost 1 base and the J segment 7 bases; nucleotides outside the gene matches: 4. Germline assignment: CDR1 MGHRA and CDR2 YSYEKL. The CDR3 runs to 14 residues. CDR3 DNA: TGCGCCAGCAGCCAAGCGGGGGAGGGGAACATTCAGTACTTC. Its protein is CASSQAGEGNIQYF.

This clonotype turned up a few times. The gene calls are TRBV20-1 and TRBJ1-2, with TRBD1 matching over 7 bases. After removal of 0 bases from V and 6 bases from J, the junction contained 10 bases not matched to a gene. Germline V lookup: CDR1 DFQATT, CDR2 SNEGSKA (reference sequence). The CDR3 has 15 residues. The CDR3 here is CSAREGGTRAHGYTF. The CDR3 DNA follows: TGCAGTGCTAGAGAAGGGGGCACCCGAGCCCATGGCTACACCTTC.

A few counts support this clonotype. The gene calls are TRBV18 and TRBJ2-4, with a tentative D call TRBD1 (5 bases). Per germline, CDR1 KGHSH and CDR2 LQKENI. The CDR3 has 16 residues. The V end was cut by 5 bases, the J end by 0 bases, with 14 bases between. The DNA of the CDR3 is TGTGCCAGCTCAGCCGACAGAGTTCTAGCCAAAAACATTCAGTACTTC. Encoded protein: CASSADRVLAKNIQYF.

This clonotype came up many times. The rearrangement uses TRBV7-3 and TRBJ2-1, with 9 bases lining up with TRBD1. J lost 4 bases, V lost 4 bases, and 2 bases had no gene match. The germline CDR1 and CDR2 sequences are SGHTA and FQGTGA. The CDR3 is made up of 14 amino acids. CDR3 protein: CASSSGTGYNEQFF. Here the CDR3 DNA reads TGTGCCAGCAGCTCCGGGACAGGGTACAATGAGCAGTTCTTC. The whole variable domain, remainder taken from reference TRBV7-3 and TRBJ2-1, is GAGVSQTPSNKVTEKGKYVELRCDPISGHTALYWYRQSLGQGPEFLIYFQGTGAADDSGLPNDRFFAVRPEGSVSTLKIQRTERGDSAVYLCASSSGTGYNEQFFGPGTRLTVL.

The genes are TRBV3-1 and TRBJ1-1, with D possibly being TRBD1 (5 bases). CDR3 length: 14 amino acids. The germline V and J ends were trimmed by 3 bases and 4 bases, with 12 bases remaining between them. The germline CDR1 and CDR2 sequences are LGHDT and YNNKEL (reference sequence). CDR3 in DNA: TGTGCCAGCAGCCATGTAGGGGCGGGCACTGAAGCTTTCTTT. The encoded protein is CASSHVGAGTEAFF.

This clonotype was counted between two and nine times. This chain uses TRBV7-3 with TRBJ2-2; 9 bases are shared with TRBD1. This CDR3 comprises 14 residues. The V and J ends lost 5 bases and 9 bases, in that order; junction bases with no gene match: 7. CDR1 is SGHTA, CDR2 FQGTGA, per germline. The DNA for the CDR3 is TGTGCCAGCAGCCCGGGACAGGGAACGAGGGAGCTGTTTTTT. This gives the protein CASSPGQGTRELFF.